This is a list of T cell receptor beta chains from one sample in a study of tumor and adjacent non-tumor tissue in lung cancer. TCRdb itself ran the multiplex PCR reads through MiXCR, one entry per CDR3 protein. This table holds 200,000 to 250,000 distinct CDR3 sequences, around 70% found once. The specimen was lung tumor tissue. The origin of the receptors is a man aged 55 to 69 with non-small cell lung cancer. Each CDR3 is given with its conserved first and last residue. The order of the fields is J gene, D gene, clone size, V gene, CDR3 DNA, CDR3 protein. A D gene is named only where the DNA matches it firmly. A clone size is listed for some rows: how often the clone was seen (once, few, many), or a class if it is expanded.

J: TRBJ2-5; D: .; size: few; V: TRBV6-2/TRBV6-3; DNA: TGTGCCAGTGGGTCCGCCGACCAAGAGACCCAGTACTTC; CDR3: CASGSADQETQYF
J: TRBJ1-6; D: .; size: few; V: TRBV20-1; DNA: TGCAGTGCTAGAGACCCGGCCGGTTATAATTCACCCCTCCACTTT; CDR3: CSARDPAGYNSPLHF
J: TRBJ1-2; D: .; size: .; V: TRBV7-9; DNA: TGTGCCAGCAGCCCGGACGGAAACTATGGCTACATCTTC; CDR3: CASSPDGNYGYIF
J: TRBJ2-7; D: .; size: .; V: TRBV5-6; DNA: TGTGCCAGCACCGCGAACCCAAGCTCCTACGAGCAGTACTTC; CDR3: CASTANPSSYEQYF
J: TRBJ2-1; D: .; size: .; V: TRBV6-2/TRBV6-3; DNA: TGTGCCAGCAGCCACCACAGGGTAGAAAATTTTGATGAGCAGTTCTTC; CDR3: CASSHHRVENFDEQFF
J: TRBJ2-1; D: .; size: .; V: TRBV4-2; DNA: TGTGCCAGCAGCCGAGATCTTACTAGCTGTAATGAGCAGTTCTTC; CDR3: CASSRDLTSCNEQFF
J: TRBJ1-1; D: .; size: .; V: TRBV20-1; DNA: TGCAGTGCTGGCAACAGGGAGGGGATGAAGACTGAAGCTTTCTTT; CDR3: CSAGNREGMKTEAFF
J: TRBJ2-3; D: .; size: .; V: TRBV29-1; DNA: TGCAGCGCAGACAGTACTAGCACAGATACGCAGTATTTT; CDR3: CSADSTSTDTQYF
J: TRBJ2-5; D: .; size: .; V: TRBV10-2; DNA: TGCACAAGCAGTGTAGGACAAGAGACCCAGTACTTC; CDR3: CTSSVGQETQYF
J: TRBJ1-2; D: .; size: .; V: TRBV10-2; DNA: TGCGCCAGCAGTGAAGCGGACTATGACTACACCTTC; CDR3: CASSEADYDYTF